One and the same sample provided the 4 T cell receptor beta chains below, sequenced in a study of blood T cell repertoires in COVID-19. The table came from immunoSEQ multiplex PCR; TCRdb's copy has only in-frame clones and leaves some out. In the table there are 20,000 to 25,000 clones, around 86% of which are singletons. Sequenced sample: peripheral blood. The receptors were sampled from a woman aged 70 to 79 with active COVID-19.

The chain links TRBV29-1 to TRBJ2-7; D might be TRBD1 (6 bases). The CDR3 is 16 amino acids. Trimming cost V 7 bases and J 0 bases, with 22 bases left between them. CDR1 and CDR2 (germline): SQVTM, ANQGSEA. CDR3 coding DNA: TGCAGCGCTTTTTTGGGCCGGGACACCAGCTCCTACGAGCAGTACTTC. Its protein product is CSAFLGRDTSSYEQYF.

The rearrangement joins TRBV7-2 to TRBJ1-5; possible D gene TRBD1, 6 bases. Germline V CDR1 and CDR2: SGHTA, FQGNSA. Trimming cost V 1 base and J 0 bases, with 16 bases left between them. CDR3 length: 18 residues. CDR3 sequence: CASSLGRGRGFSNQPQHF. CDR3 nucleotide sequence: TGTGCCAGCAGCTTAGGGAGGGGGAGGGGTTTTAGCAATCAGCCCCAGCATTTT.

The chain joins TRBV15 to TRBJ1-6; D may be TRBD1 (6 bases). The CDR3 is 19 amino acids. Germline CDR1 is LNHNV and CDR2 is YYDKDF (reference sequence). Trimming shortened V by 2 bases and J by 0 bases, and 17 bases separated the two germline ends. In DNA form, the CDR3 reads TGTGCCACCAGCAGAAAGGTGTTCGAGACAGGCTCCTATAATTCACCCCTCCACTTT. Encoded protein: CATSRKVFETGSYNSPLHF.

In its sample, this clone was seen once. The chain links TRBV6-5 to TRBJ2-3; 7 nucleotides align to TRBD2. Trimming removed 9 bases from V and 1 base from J; junction bases left unmatched: 7. The germline CDR1 and CDR2 sequences are MNHEY and SVGAGI. The CDR3 is 14 residues long. CDR3 sequence: CARTGGCRTDTQYF. In DNA, the CDR3 is TGTGCCAGAACGGGGGGATGTCGCACAGATACGCAGTATTTT.